The 26 T cell receptor beta chains given below trace back to one sample, sequenced in a study of T-cell memory formation after mild COVID-19. TCRdb ran MiXCR on the 5' RACE reads and lists one entry per CDR3 protein. The table lists more than 300,000 distinct CDR3 sequences, around 13% of them singletons, with about a fifth in the top ten. The sequenced sample consisted of PBMCs or a T cell subset sorted from them (not recorded which). These receptors all come from a man between 18 and 29 years old who had mild COVID-19 (a few samples of this study predate the infection). Cell type and time point are not known.

This clonotype was counted at least ten times. The chain has TRBV10-1 and TRBJ2-5, with 7 bases that match TRBD1. The CDR3 contains 13 residues. The J segment lost 3 bases and the V segment lost 2 bases, leaving 0 bases of the junction unmatched. Germline CDR1 and CDR2: WNHNN and SYGVQD (reference sequence). The CDR3 coding sequence is TGCGCCAGCAGTGAGGACAGGGAAGAGACCCAGTACTTC. This codes for CASSEDREETQYF.

This chain connects TRBV6-1 to TRBJ2-1; 7 bases map to TRBD1. Germline loops: CDR1 MNHNS, CDR2 SASEGT. CDR3 size: 12 residues. Trimming removed 10 bases from V and 9 bases from J; junction bases left unmatched: 9. This CDR3 reads CATLLTGVEQFF. CDR3 bases: TGTGCCACCTTACTCACAGGGGTTGAGCAGTTCTTC.

The sample holds a few counts of this clonotype. The chain carries TRBV7-2 and TRBJ1-4; D call uncertain. This CDR3 has 14 amino acids. The germline CDR1 and CDR2 sequences are SGHTA and FQGNSA. Deletions cut 5 bases from V and 1 base from J, with 8 bases between. This chain's CDR3 is CASSIGLTNEKLFF. The CDR3 DNA sequence: TGTGCCAGCAGCATAGGGTTAACTAATGAAAAACTGTTTTTT.

The chain couples TRBV24-1 to TRBJ1-5, with 7 bases fitting TRBD1. CDR3 length: 13 amino acids. The J segment lost 7 bases and the V segment lost 7 bases, leaving 6 bases of the junction unmatched. Per germline, CDR1 KGHDR and CDR2 SFDVKD. The CDR3 is CATSRGGGQPQHF. For the CDR3, the DNA is TGTGCCACCAGCAGGGGAGGGGGCCAGCCCCAGCATTTT.

The chain has TRBV29-1 and TRBJ1-1, with 7 positions matching TRBD1. The CDR3 has 15 residues. The germline CDR1 and CDR2 sequences are SQVTM and ANQGSEA. V was pared by 6 bases and J by 9 bases, with 19 bases of the junction left unmatched. DNA of the CDR3: TGCAGCGTGAACCGACAGGGAGGTAGCCTGAGACAAGCTTTCTTT. Its translation is CSVNRQGGSLRQAFF.

There are many counts of this clonotype. The V and J genes are TRBV20-1 and TRBJ2-1; 7 bases line up with TRBD2. The CDR3 length is 14 residues. V lost 1 base and J lost 4; bases outside the gene matches: 4. Germline-derived CDR1 and CDR2 are DFQATT and SNEGSKA (reference sequence). CDR3 region: CSARGSGAYNEQFF. DNA of the CDR3: TGCAGTGCTAGAGGGAGCGGGGCGTACAATGAGCAGTTCTTC.

The chain carries TRBV27 and TRBJ2-7; D is ambiguous. This CDR3 region has 14 residues. V shed 2 bases and J shed 2 bases, with 10 bases lying between them. CDR1 and CDR2 (germline): MNHEY, SMNVEV (reference sequence). The DNA for the CDR3 is TGTGCCAGCAGTTTAGGACCGGCGGCCTACGAGCAGTACTTC. Its translation: CASSLGPAAYEQYF.

The chain combines TRBV4-3 with TRBJ2-3; the match to TRBD1 covers 8 bases. CDR3 length: 15 residues. The germline CDR1 and CDR2 sequences are LGHNA and YSLEER. V shed 6 bases, J shed 3 bases, and the junction held 8 bases outside the gene matches. CDR3 DNA: TGCGCCAGCAGTCCCGACAGGGGAGTAACAGATACGCAGTATTTT. This translates into CASSPDRGVTDTQYF.

The CDR3 DNA reads as TGCAGTGCGAGACTAGCGGGGATGGAGACCCAGTACTTC. Translation gives CSARLAGMETQYF. The chain has TRBV29-1 and TRBJ2-5; 11 bases line up with TRBD2. The V gene's germline CDR1 is SQVTM and CDR2 ANQGSEA. The CDR3 is 13 residues long.

The rearrangement uses TRBV2 and TRBJ1-2; D uncertain. The CDR3 consists of 13 residues. In germline, CDR1 is SNHLY, CDR2 FYNNEI. Trimming took 3 bases from V and 7 from J, leaving 12 bases between them. The CDR3 DNA reads TGTGCCAGCAGTGACCTGGGTCTTGGTGGCTACACCTTC. Amino acid sequence: CASSDLGLGGYTF.

Notes on this clonotype: This could be a read error, since a much larger clone is one nucleotide away. This chain links TRBV5-1 with TRBJ2-7; D uncertain. In germline, CDR1 is SGHRS, CDR2 YFSETQ. The CDR3 totals 13 residues. The CDR3 DNA is TGCTCCAGCAGCTTAGATTTCCCGGGCGAGCAGTACGTC. Protein product: CSSSLDFPGEQYV.

This clonotype came up a few times. CDR3 protein: CASSTGTRSRGSYNEQFF. CDR3 nucleotide sequence: TGTGCCAGCAGCACCGGGACTAGAAGTCGTGGCTCCTACAATGAGCAGTTCTTC. The chain recombines TRBV7-8 with TRBJ2-1, with 8 bases fitting TRBD2. The CDR3 contains 18 residues. J gave up 0 bases and V 5 bases, and 12 bases lay outside the gene matches. Looked up from germline, CDR1 is SGHVS and CDR2 is FQNEAQ.

The rearrangement links TRBV7-2 to TRBJ1-2; D possibly corresponds to TRBD1 (5 bases). The CDR3 is made up of 17 amino acids. V gave up 1 base and J gave up 4 bases, with 19 bases separating them. Germline lookup yields CDR1 SGHTA and CDR2 FQGNSA. The CDR3 coding sequence is TGTGCCAGCAGCTTAGTGATCGTGGTGGGACGGGTCTATGGCTACACCTTC. Translating it yields CASSLVIVVGRVYGYTF.

This clonotype was found many times. The chain has TRBV5-1 and TRBJ1-5; D uncertain. V was shortened by 1 base and J by 7 bases, with 6 bases between the two germline ends. The V gene's germline CDR1 is SGHRS and CDR2 YFSETQ. The CDR3 is 12 residues long. The CDR3 sequence is CASSLTGQPQHF. The CDR3 nucleotides read TGCGCCAGCAGCTTGACTGGACAGCCCCAGCATTTT.

This chain uses TRBV30 with TRBJ1-2; D gene ambiguous. The CDR3 extends over 13 amino acids. Deletions cut 2 bases from V and 8 bases from J, with 15 bases between. Germline assignment: CDR1 GTSNPN and CDR2 SVGIG (reference sequence). The CDR3 loop is CAWSPRARNGYTF. CDR3 DNA: TGTGCCTGGAGTCCCCGGGCCCGAAACGGCTACACCTTC.

V usage is TRBV3-1 and J usage is TRBJ1-1; D gene uncertain. V gave up 6 bases and J gave up 5 bases, with 16 bases separating them. CDR1 and CDR2 (germline): LGHDT, YNNKEL (reference sequence). The CDR3 spans 14 residues. The CDR3 sequence: CASSTRPAMTEAFF. In nucleotides, the CDR3 is TGTGCCAGCAGTACCCGACCGGCGATGACTGAAGCTTTCTTT.

V and J are TRBV4-1 and TRBJ2-2, with TRBD2 as a possible D gene (5 bases). Germline CDR1 reads MGHRA; CDR2 reads YSYEKL. V lost 1 base and J lost 4, with 10 bases in between. This CDR3 comprises 15 residues. CDR3 DNA: TGCGCCAGCAGCCAAGGACGAGGGAGCACCGGGGAGCTGTTTTTT. As protein: CASSQGRGSTGELFF.

V gene TRBV15 combines with J gene TRBJ1-2; tentatively, D is TRBD1 (5 bases). The length of the CDR3 is 15 residues. V was clipped by 5 bases and J by 8 bases, with 21 bases between them. CDR1 and CDR2 (germline): LNHNV, YYDKDF (reference sequence). The CDR3 sequence: CATSLGQIPSGGYTF. CDR3 sequence (DNA): TGTGCCACCAGCCTGGGGCAAATCCCGTCGGGCGGCTACACCTTC.

The rearrangement joins TRBV3-1 to TRBJ1-6, with TRBD1 matching over 7 bases. V was pared by 4 bases and J by 1 base, with 10 bases of the junction left unmatched. The germline V gene encodes CDR1 LGHDT and CDR2 YNNKEL (reference sequence). The CDR3 is 18 residues long. DNA of the CDR3: TGTGCCAGCAGCCCAGCCCGGACGACAGGGTCCTATAATTCACCCCTCCACTTT. As protein: CASSPARTTGSYNSPLHF.

In its sample, this clonotype was seen a few times. V is TRBV9 and J is TRBJ2-5; 7 bases fit TRBD1. CDR3 length: 14 amino acids. From germline, CDR1 is SGDLS and CDR2 YYNGEE. Trimming removed 0 bases from V and 2 bases from J; junction bases left unmatched: 1. CDR3 loop: CASSVGDRQETQYF. CDR3 nucleotide sequence: TGTGCCAGCAGCGTAGGGGACAGACAAGAGACCCAGTACTTC. The variable domain in full, with the rest retrieved from reference TRBV9 and TRBJ2-5, is DSGVTQTPKHLITATGQRVTLRCSPRSGDLSVYWYQQSLDQGLQFLIQYYNGEERAKGNILERFSAQQFPDLHSELNLSSLELGDSALYFCASSVGDRQETQYFGPGTRLLVL.

This clonotype was picked up a small number of times. This chain connects TRBV20-1 to TRBJ2-1; D may match TRBD1 or TRBD2 (6 bases each). Trimming took off 5 bases at V and 10 bases at J, with 12 bases between the two ends. CDR1 is DFQATT, CDR2 SNEGSKA, per germline (reference sequence). CDR3 size: 11 residues. CDR3 loop: CSAGGRGEQFF. CDR3 nucleotide sequence: TGCAGTGCTGGGGGGCGAGGGGAGCAGTTCTTC.

V usage is TRBV18 and J usage is TRBJ2-5; D uncertain. Germline assignment: CDR1 KGHSH and CDR2 LQKENI. The CDR3 length is 12 residues. V was pared by 8 bases and J by 1 base, with 8 bases between. CDR3 coding DNA: TGTGCCAGCGCAATCAGCCAAGAGACCCAGTACTTC. Amino acid sequence: CASAISQETQYF.

The CDR3 DNA follows: TGTGCCAGCAGCGGACGGGGCAATCAGCCCCAGCATTTT. Translation gives CASSGRGNQPQHF. The chain couples TRBV7-2 to TRBJ1-5, with D hard to call. The V gene's germline CDR1 is SGHTA and CDR2 FQGNSA. This CDR3 region has 13 residues. V lost 5 bases, J lost 2 bases, and 7 bases lay in between.

This clonotype has ten or more counts. The chain uses TRBV6-2 or TRBV6-3 and TRBJ2-7, with 11 bases fitting TRBD2. Per the germline V gene, CDR1 is MNHEY and CDR2 is SVGEGT. V shed 4 bases and J 3 bases; nucleotides not matched to a gene: 8. The CDR3 runs 16 residues. For the CDR3, the DNA is TGTGCCAGCAGTTTCGGACTAGCGGGCGGCAACTACGAGCAGTACGTC. This translates into CASSFGLAGGNYEQYV.

This clonotype was detected only a few times. V usage is TRBV24-1 and J usage is TRBJ1-2; the D gene is possibly TRBD1 (6 bases). The V gene's germline CDR1 is KGHDR and CDR2 SFDVKD. Trimming stripped 6 bases from V and 2 bases from J, with 12 bases between. The CDR3 is 14 amino acids. CDR3 bases: TGTGCCACCAGTCTGTCTACAGGGAACTATGGCTACACCTTC. It is translated as CATSLSTGNYGYTF.

This clonotype was seen repeatedly, ten times or more. The chain links TRBV7-9 to TRBJ2-3; D is possibly TRBD2 (5 bases). Trimming took 5 bases from V and 3 from J, leaving 12 bases between them. Germline values: CDR1 SEHNR, CDR2 FQNEAQ (reference sequence). The length of the CDR3 is 14 residues. CDR3 nucleotides: TGTGCCAGCAGCGGCAGGAGGTGGACAGATACGCAGTATTTT. As protein: CASSGRRWTDTQYF.